These 5 T cell receptor beta chains share one sample of origin, sequenced in a study of T-cell reconstitution after alpha-beta-depleted transplantation in children. Unique molecular identifiers were used to barcode this TCRbeta library. From the PCR reads, TCRdb called clonotypes with MiXCR, one entry per CDR3 protein. The sample consists of roughly 590,000 distinct CDR3 sequences, roughly 15% of them appearing once. The sequencing used PBMCs from the stem cell graft donor, collected from the stem cell graft. Receptor source: a human donor who donated a stem cell graft to a child with acute myeloid leukemia.

The rearrangement joins TRBV10-3 to TRBJ2-7, with 13 bases matching TRBD2. This CDR3 region has 17 residues. Germline CDR1 and CDR2: ENHRY and SYGVKD. Trimming at V came to 2 bases and at J to 0 bases, leaving 4 bases not matched to a gene. CDR3 DNA sequence: TGTGCCATCAGTGAGCCCGGGACTAGCGGGGCCTCCTACGAGCAGTACTTC. Encoded protein: CAISEPGTSGASYEQYF.

This clonotype was recorded many times. This rearrangement joins TRBV10-3 to TRBJ1-6; possibly TRBD1 for D (6 bases). The CDR3 consists of 14 residues. V lost 5 bases to trimming and J lost 5 bases, with 10 bases between them. CDR1 is ENHRY and CDR2 is SYGVKD in the germline V gene. The DNA for the CDR3 is TGTGCCATCAGTCTAGGACAGAATAATTCACCCCTCCACTTT. Encoded protein: CAISLGQNNSPLHF.

There are many counts of this clonotype. The CDR3 sequence is CASSSRENTEAFF. The CDR3 DNA reads TGTGCCAGCAGCTCGAGGGAGAACACTGAAGCTTTCTTT. V and J are TRBV12-3 or TRBV12-4 and TRBJ1-1; D gene unclear. The CDR3 runs to 13 residues. V was shortened by 6 bases and J by 1 base, with 9 bases between the two germline ends.

V and J are TRBV5-1 and TRBJ2-1; possible D gene TRBD1, 5 bases. The CDR3 is made up of 12 amino acids. Germline V gene lookup returns CDR1 SGHRS and CDR2 YFSETQ. V gave up 4 bases and J gave up 7 bases, with 9 bases separating them. CDR3 residues: CASSQQENEQFF. CDR3 nucleotide sequence: TGCGCCAGCAGCCAACAGGAAAATGAGCAGTTCTTC.

This clonotype was observed many times. CDR3 nucleotides: TGCAGCGTAGATGGACAGGGGGCATACAATGAGCAGTTCTTC. Protein product: CSVDGQGAYNEQFF. The chain uses TRBV29-1 and TRBJ2-1; 11 nucleotides agree with TRBD1. Trimming at V came to 6 bases and at J to 4 bases, leaving 5 bases not matched to a gene. Germline CDR1 reads SQVTM; CDR2 reads ANQGSEA. CDR3 size: 14 residues.